This T cell receptor beta chain emerged from a study of OX40 agonist ivuxolimab in advanced cancers. Measured with immunoSEQ multiplex PCR; TCRdb has only the in-frame clones, and not every one. This table holds approximately 87,000 clones, roughly nine tenths found once. CDR3 size: 13 residues. The V and J ends lost 0 bases and 6 bases, in that order; junction bases with no gene match: 3. Germline values: CDR1 GTSNPN, CDR2 SVGIG (reference sequence). The sequence came from an adult with an advanced solid tumor such as melanoma, head and neck, liver or kidney cancer. The chain has TRBV30 and TRBJ2-3; TRBD2 matches 7 bases. This specimen was CD4+ or CD8+ T cells sorted from blood, taken in a trial of the OX40 agonist ivuxolimab. The CDR3 protein is CAWSVAGWDTQYF. CDR3 DNA: TGTGCCTGGAGTGTAGCGGGGTGGGATACGCAGTATTTT.